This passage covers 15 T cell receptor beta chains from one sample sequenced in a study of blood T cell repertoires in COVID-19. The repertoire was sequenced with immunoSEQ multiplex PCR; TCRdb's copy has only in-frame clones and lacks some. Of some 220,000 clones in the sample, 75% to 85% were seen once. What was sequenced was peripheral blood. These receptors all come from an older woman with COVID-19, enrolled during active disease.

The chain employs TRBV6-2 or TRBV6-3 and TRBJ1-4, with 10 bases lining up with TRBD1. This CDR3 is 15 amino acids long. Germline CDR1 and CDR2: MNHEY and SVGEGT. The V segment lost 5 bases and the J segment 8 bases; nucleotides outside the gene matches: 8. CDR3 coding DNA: TGTGCCAGCAGTGACCAGACAGGGGGCGACGAAAAACTGTTTTTT. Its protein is CASSDQTGGDEKLFF.

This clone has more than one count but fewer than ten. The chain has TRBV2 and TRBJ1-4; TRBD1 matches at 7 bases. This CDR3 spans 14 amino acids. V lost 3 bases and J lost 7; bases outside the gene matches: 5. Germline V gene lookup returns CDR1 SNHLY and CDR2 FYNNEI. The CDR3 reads CASSERGRSEKLFF. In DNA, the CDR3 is TGTGCCAGCAGTGAGAGGGGGCGAAGTGAAAAACTGTTTTTT.

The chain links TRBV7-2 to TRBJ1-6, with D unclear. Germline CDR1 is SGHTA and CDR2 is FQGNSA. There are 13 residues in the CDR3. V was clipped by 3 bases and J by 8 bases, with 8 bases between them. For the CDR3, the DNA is TGTGCCAGCAGCTTCCGGGGAGATTCACCCCTCCACTTT. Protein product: CASSFRGDSPLHF.

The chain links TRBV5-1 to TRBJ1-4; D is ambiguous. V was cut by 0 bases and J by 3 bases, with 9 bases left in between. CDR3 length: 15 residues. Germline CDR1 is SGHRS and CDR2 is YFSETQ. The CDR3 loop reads CASSLGGTSNEKLFF. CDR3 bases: TGCGCCAGCAGCTTGGGCGGAACCTCTAATGAAAAACTGTTTTTT.

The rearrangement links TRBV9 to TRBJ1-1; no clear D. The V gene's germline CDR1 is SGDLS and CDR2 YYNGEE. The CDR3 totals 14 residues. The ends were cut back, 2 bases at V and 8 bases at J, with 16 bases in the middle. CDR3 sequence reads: CASSVDPWATEAFF. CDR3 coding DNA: TGTGCCAGCAGCGTCGACCCTTGGGCTACGGAAGCTTTCTTT.

The CDR3 DNA reads TGTGCCAGCACTACGACAGGGGGGAGTACTGAAGCTTTCTTT. Encoded protein: CASTTTGGSTEAFF. The chain recombines TRBV4-2 with TRBJ1-1; TRBD1 aligns across 9 bases. The CDR3 contains 14 residues. With 7 bases clipped from V and 5 bases from J, the junction kept 8 bases outside the gene matches. Germline V gene data show CDR1 as LGHNA and CDR2 as YNFKEQ.

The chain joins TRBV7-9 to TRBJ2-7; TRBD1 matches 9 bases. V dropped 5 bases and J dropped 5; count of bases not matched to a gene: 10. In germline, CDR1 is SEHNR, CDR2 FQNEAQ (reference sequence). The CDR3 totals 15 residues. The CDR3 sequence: CASSRTGTGSDEQYF. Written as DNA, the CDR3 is TGTGCCAGCAGCAGGACCGGGACAGGGAGCGACGAGCAGTACTTC.

The CDR3 spells CASSAPDRGIGDTEAFF. The CDR3 DNA reads as TGTGCCAGCAGCGCCCCGGACAGGGGGATAGGCGACACTGAAGCTTTCTTT. V usage is TRBV7-9 and J usage is TRBJ1-1; the match to TRBD1 covers 10 bases. The germline V gene encodes CDR1 SEHNR and CDR2 FQNEAQ (reference sequence). Unmatched junction bases numbered 12, after V lost 5 bases and J lost 3 bases. This CDR3 contains 17 residues.

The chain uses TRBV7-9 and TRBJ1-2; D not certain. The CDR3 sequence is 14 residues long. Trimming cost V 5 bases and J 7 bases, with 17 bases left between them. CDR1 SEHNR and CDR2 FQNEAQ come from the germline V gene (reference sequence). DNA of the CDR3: TGTGCCAGCAGCCGACCCCCATCGGAGGGTGGCTACACCTTC. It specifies CASSRPPSEGGYTF.

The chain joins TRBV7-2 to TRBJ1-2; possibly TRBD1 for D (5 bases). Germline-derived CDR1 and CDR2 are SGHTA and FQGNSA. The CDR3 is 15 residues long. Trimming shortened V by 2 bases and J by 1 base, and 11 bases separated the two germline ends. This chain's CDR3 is CASSLSAGYNYGYTF. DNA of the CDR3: TGTGCCAGCAGCTTATCGGCAGGGTATAACTATGGCTACACCTTC. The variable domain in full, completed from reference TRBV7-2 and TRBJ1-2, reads GAGVSQSPSNKVTEKGKDVELRCDPISGHTALYWYRQSLGQGLEFLIYFQGNSAPDKSGLPSDRFSAERTGGSVSTLTIQRTQQEDSAVYLCASSLSAGYNYGYTFGSGTRLTVV.

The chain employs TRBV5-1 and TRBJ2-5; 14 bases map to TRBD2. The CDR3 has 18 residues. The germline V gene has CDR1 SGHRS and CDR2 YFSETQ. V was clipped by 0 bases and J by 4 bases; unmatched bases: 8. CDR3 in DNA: TGCGCCAGCAGCTTGGCGGGACTAGCGGGAGTACGGGGAGAGACCCAGTACTTC. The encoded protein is CASSLAGLAGVRGETQYF.

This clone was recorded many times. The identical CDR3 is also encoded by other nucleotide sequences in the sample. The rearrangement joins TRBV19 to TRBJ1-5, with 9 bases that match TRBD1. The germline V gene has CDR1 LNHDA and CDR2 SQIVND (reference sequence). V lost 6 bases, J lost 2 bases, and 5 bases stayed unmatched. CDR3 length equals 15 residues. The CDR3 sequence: CASSGGQGGNQPQHF. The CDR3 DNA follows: TGTGCCAGTAGCGGGGGACAGGGAGGCAATCAGCCCCAGCATTTT. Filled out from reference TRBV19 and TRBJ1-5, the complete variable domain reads DGGITQSPKYLFRKEGQNVTLSCEQNLNHDAMYWYRQDPGQGLRLIYYSQIVNDFQKGDIAEGYSVSREKKESFPLTVTSAQKNPTAFYLCASSGGQGGNQPQHFGDGTRLSIL.

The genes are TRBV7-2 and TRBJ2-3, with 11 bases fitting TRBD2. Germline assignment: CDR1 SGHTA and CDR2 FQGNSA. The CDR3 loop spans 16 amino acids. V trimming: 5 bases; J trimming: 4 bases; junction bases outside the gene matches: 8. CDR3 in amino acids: CASSATSGVGSDTQYF. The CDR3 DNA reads TGTGCCAGCAGCGCGACTAGCGGGGTGGGATCAGATACGCAGTATTTT.

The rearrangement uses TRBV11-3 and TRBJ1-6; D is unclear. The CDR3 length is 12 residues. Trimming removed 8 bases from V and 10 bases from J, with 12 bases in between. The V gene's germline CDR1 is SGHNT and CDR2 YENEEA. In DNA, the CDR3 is TGTGCCAGCTCTCTGGAGCGATCACCCCTCCACTTT. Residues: CASSLERSPLHF. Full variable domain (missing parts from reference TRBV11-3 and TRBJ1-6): EAGVVQSPRYKIIEKKQPVAFWCNPISGHNTLYWYLQNLGQGPELLIRYENEEAVDDSQLPKDRFSAERLKGVDSTLKIQPAELGDSAVYLCASSLERSPLHFGNGTRLTVT.

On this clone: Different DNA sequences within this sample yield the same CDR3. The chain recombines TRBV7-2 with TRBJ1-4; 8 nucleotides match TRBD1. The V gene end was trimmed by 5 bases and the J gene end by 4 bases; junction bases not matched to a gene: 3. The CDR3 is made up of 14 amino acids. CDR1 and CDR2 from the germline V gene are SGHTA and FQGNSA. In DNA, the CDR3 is TGTGCCAGCAGCCCGACAGGGGTTAATGAAAAACTGTTTTTT. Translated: CASSPTGVNEKLFF.